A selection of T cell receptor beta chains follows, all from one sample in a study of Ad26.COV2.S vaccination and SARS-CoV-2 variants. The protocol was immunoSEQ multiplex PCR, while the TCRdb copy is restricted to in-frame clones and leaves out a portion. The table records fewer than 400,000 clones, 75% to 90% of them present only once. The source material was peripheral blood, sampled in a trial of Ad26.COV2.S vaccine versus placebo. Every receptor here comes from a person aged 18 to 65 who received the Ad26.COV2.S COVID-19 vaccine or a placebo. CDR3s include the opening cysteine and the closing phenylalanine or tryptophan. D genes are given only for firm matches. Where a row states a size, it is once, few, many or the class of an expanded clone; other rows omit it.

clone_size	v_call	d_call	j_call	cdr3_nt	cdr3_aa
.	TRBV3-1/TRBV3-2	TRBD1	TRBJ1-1	TGTGCCAGCAGCCAAGGACAGGGTCCCACTGAAGCTTTCTTT	CASSQGQGPTEAFF
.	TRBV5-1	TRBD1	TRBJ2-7	TGCGCCAGCAGCTCGGGACAGGGATACGAGCAGTACTTC	CASSSGQGYEQYF
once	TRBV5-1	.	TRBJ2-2	TGCGCCAGCAGCTTGGACAGGGCGGACACCGGGGAGCTGTTTTTT	CASSLDRADTGELFF
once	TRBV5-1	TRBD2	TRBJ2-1	TGCGCCAGCAGCCAAACAGCAGGGACTAGCGGGGGTAATGAGCAGTTCTTC	CASSQTAGTSGGNEQFF
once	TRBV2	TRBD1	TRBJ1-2	TGTGCCAGCAGTAACCGACAGGGCTATGGCTACACCTTC	CASSNRQGYGYTF
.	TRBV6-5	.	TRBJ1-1	TGTGCCAGCAGTTACATTTCTACATCGGAAGCTTTCTTT	CASSYISTSEAFF
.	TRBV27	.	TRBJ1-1	TGTGCCAGCAGTTTATACGGGCCCAACACTGAAGCTTTCTTT	CASSLYGPNTEAFF
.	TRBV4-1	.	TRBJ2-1	TGCGCCAGCAGCCAAGTCCAGGGAAACATATATGAGCAGTTCTTC	CASSQVQGNIYEQFF
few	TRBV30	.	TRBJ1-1	TGTGCCGGAGAGAGTCCTCTGGGGCACACTGAAGCTTTCTTT	CAGESPLGHTEAFF
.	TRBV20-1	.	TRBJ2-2	TGCAGTGCTAGGTACACCGGGGAGCTGTTTTTT	CSARYTGELFF
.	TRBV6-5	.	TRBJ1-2	TGTGCCAGCAGCAGGGAGCGTCGCTATGGCTACACCTTC	CASSRERRYGYTF
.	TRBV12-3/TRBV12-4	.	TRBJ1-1	TGTGCCAGCAGTTTGGTGCTGAACACTGAAGCTTTCTTT	CASSLVLNTEAFF
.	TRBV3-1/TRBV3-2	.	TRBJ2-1	TGTGCCAGCAGCCACCTATTCGGAAATGAGCAGTTCTTC	CASSHLFGNEQFF
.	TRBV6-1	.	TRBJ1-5	TGTGCCAGCAGTGAAACCATAGATAGCAATCAGCCCCAGCATTTT	CASSETIDSNQPQHF
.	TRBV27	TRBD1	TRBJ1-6	TGTGCCAGCAGTTCGGACAGGGGAGAATCACCCCTCCACTTT	CASSSDRGESPLHF
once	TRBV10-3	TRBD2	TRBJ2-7	TGTGCCATCAGCCAAGCGGGGGGGCCATCCTACGAGCAGTACTTC	CAISQAGGPSYEQYF
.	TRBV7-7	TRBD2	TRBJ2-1	TGTGCCAGCAGCCCAACTAGCGGGGGGCCAGTTCTCGATTCTAATGAGCAGTTCTTC	CASSPTSGGPVLDSNEQFF
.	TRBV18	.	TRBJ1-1	TGTGCCAGCTCACCAGAGAACACTGAAGCTTTCTTT	CASSPENTEAFF
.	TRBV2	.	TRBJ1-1	TGTGCCAGCAGTACGCGGGGGTCGGGCACTGAAGCTTTCTTT	CASSTRGSGTEAFF
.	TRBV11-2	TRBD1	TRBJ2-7	TGTGCCAGCAGCCCAACAGGGGGCCTCGAGCAGTACTTC	CASSPTGGLEQYF
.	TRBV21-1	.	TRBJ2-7	TGTGCCAGCAGCCGACCCCCCTGTCTCCCCTACGAGCAGTACTTC	CASSRPPCLPYEQYF
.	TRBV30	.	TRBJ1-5	TGTGCCTGGAGTCCCGCGGGTAATCAGCCCCAGCATTTT	CAWSPAGNQPQHF